A single sample is the source of the 23 T cell receptor beta chains below, sequenced in a study of blood T cell repertoires in COVID-19. Sequencing was performed with immunoSEQ multiplex PCR; in TCRdb, only in-frame clones are kept and a portion is missing. The sample lists about 77,000 clones; about nine tenths were seen once. The source material was peripheral blood. The receptors shown here come from a woman at least 80 years old with acute or convalescent COVID-19.

This chain connects TRBV5-1 to TRBJ2-7; TRBD1 aligns across 11 bases. V shed 3 bases and J 7 bases; nucleotides not matched to a gene: 6. The CDR3 totals 14 residues. Germline CDR1 SGHRS, CDR2 YFSETQ. For the CDR3, the DNA is TGCGCCAGCAGCTGGGGACAGGGGGTTGGGGAGCAGTACTTC. Protein product: CASSWGQGVGEQYF.

V usage is TRBV7-2 and J usage is TRBJ2-7; 7 bases line up with TRBD1. Germline CDR1 and CDR2: SGHTA and FQGNSA. Trimming removed 5 bases from V and 0 bases from J; junction bases left unmatched: 7. The CDR3 has 15 residues. The CDR3 loop is CASSPRTGSSYEQYF. DNA for the CDR3: TGTGCCAGCAGCCCCCGGACAGGTAGCTCCTACGAGCAGTACTTC. The full variable domain, completed using reference TRBV7-2 and TRBJ2-7, is GAGVSQSPSNKVTEKGKDVELRCDPISGHTALYWYRQSLGQGLEFLIYFQGNSAPDKSGLPSDRFSAERTGGSVSTLTIQRTQQEDSAVYLCASSPRTGSSYEQYFGPGTRLTVT.

The gene calls are TRBV4-1 and TRBJ2-3; D might be TRBD1 (5 bases). The germline CDR1 and CDR2 sequences are MGHRA and YSYEKL. The CDR3 totals 14 residues. Trimming stripped 4 bases from V and 2 bases from J, with 10 bases between. The CDR3 sequence is CASSPTVNTDTQYF. The CDR3 coding sequence is TGCGCCAGCAGCCCGACAGTAAACACAGATACGCAGTATTTT.

This rearrangement joins TRBV7-9 to TRBJ2-1, with 13 bases matching TRBD2. Looked up from germline, CDR1 is SEHNR and CDR2 is FQNEAQ (reference sequence). The length of the CDR3 is 16 residues. V was clipped by 1 base and J by 8 bases; unmatched bases: 5. CDR3 sequence reads: CASSLVTSGRLHEQFF. As DNA, the CDR3 is TGTGCCAGCAGCTTAGTGACTAGCGGGAGGTTGCATGAGCAGTTCTTC. Full variable domain (outside the CDR3, taken from reference TRBV7-9 and TRBJ2-1): DTGVSQNPRHKITKRGQNVTFRCDPISEHNRLYWYRQTLGQGPEFLTYFQNEAQLEKSRLLSDRFSAERPKGSFSTLEIQRTEQGDSAMYLCASSLVTSGRLHEQFFGPGTRLTVL.

The V and J genes are TRBV30 and TRBJ1-5, with a weak D call TRBD1 (6 bases). This CDR3 contains 13 residues. The V end was cut by 3 bases, the J end by 7 bases, with 13 bases between. Germline-derived CDR1 and CDR2 are GTSNPN and SVGIG (reference sequence). The CDR3 sequence: CAWSAGQRQPQHF. The CDR3 DNA reads TGTGCCTGGAGCGCAGGACAGCGGCAGCCCCAGCATTTT.

This clone has a single count. This chain's CDR3 is CASRTTGAWSYEQYF. The CDR3 region has the DNA TGTGCCAGCAGAACAACAGGGGCCTGGTCCTACGAGCAGTACTTC. V gene TRBV5-8 combines with J gene TRBJ2-7, with 7 bases matching TRBD1. CDR1 and CDR2 (germline): SGHTS, YDEGEE. This CDR3 is 15 amino acids long. The ends lost 5 bases at V and 1 base at J; junction bases unmatched: 9.

The chain uses TRBV5-1 and TRBJ1-2; 10 bases agree with TRBD1. The V gene end was trimmed by 4 bases and the J gene end by 7 bases; junction bases not matched to a gene: 10. The germline V gene encodes CDR1 SGHRS and CDR2 YFSETQ. This CDR3 contains 15 residues. CDR3 coding DNA: TGCGCCAGCAGCATTCCGGGACAGGGGCTGGGTGGCTACACCTTC. Protein sequence: CASSIPGQGLGGYTF.

The chain joins TRBV7-2 to TRBJ2-7; D gene unclear. CDR1 is SGHTA and CDR2 is FQGNSA in the germline V gene. The CDR3 totals 15 residues. The germline V and J ends were trimmed by 1 base and 4 bases, with 14 bases remaining between them. The CDR3, as DNA: TGTGCCAGCAGCTTAGTCAGGTTTAGACCATACGAGCAGTACTTC. Translating it yields CASSLVRFRPYEQYF. Combining the CDR3 with reference TRBV7-2 and TRBJ2-7 gives the whole variable domain GAGVSQSPSNKVTEKGKDVELRCDPISGHTALYWYRQSLGQGLEFLIYFQGNSAPDKSGLPSDRFSAERTGGSVSTLTIQRTQQEDSAVYLCASSLVRFRPYEQYFGPGTRLTVT.

This chain uses TRBV12-5 with TRBJ2-1; D may be TRBD2 (5 bases). Trimming shortened V by 2 bases and J by 0 bases, and 20 bases separated the two germline ends. Germline-derived CDR1 and CDR2 are LGHNT and FRNRAP. The CDR3 spans 19 residues. CDR3 DNA: TGTGCTAGTGGTTTGTCCCTTGTGGAGGAACCCATCTCCTACAATGAGCAGTTCTTC. Translated, it gives CASGLSLVEEPISYNEQFF.

The chain links TRBV30 to TRBJ2-4; D might be TRBD2 (6 bases). V was trimmed by 1 base and J by 0 bases, leaving 16 bases between them. This CDR3 has 17 residues. Germline CDR1 is GTSNPN and CDR2 is SVGIG (reference sequence). The CDR3 sequence: CAWSEGTGPLAKNIQYF. As DNA, the CDR3 is TGTGCCTGGAGTGAAGGGACTGGGCCCCTAGCCAAAAACATTCAGTACTTC.

The chain carries TRBV6-5 and TRBJ2-7; 7 nucleotides align to TRBD1. The germline V gene encodes CDR1 MNHEY and CDR2 SVGAGI. CDR3 length equals 16 residues. V shed 0 bases, J shed 2 bases, and the junction held 7 bases outside the gene matches. CDR3 region: CASSYSGGQTPYEQYF. In nucleotides, the CDR3 is TGTGCCAGCAGTTACTCAGGGGGACAGACCCCCTACGAGCAGTACTTC.

This chain joins TRBV7-2 and TRBJ1-2; D is undetermined. This CDR3 contains 13 residues. Germline CDR1 is SGHTA and CDR2 is FQGNSA. The V end was cut by 3 bases, the J end by 1 base, with 6 bases between. The CDR3 region has the DNA TGTGCCAGCAGCTTCGCTAATAACTATGGCTACACCTTC. This sequence encodes CASSFANNYGYTF. Together with reference TRBV7-2 and TRBJ1-2, the CDR3 gives the full variable domain: GAGVSQSPSNKVTEKGKDVELRCDPISGHTALYWYRQSLGQGLEFLIYFQGNSAPDKSGLPSDRFSAERTGGSVSTLTIQRTQQEDSAVYLCASSFANNYGYTFGSGTRLTVV.

The rearrangement links TRBV5-1 to TRBJ1-1; D is perhaps TRBD1 (5 bases). The germline V gene has CDR1 SGHRS and CDR2 YFSETQ. V was shortened by 0 bases and J by 0 bases, with 12 bases between the two germline ends. This CDR3 has 16 residues. The CDR3 sequence: CASSLAELQVNTEAFF. The CDR3 nucleotides read TGCGCCAGCAGCTTGGCCGAGCTACAGGTGAACACTGAAGCTTTCTTT. Combining the CDR3 with reference TRBV5-1 and TRBJ1-1 gives the whole variable domain KAGVTQTPRYLIKTRGQQVTLSCSPISGHRSVSWYQQTPGQGLQFLFEYFSETQRNKGNFPGRFSGRQFSNSRSEMNVSTLELGDSALYLCASSLAELQVNTEAFFGQGTRLTVV.

The chain couples TRBV10-3 to TRBJ2-7; 12 nucleotides line up with TRBD2. Germline V gene data show CDR1 as ENHRY and CDR2 as SYGVKD. This CDR3 region has 17 residues. With 5 bases clipped from V and 0 bases from J, the junction kept 8 bases outside the gene matches. CDR3 DNA: TGTGCCATCAGTACCGGGACTAGCGGGTCGAGCTCCTACGAGCAGTACTTC. This sequence encodes CAISTGTSGSSSYEQYF.

The CDR3 DNA reads TGTGCCAGCTCACCACGCGACTTGGGGACAGGGGCAAACACTGAAGCTTTCTTT. Residues: CASSPRDLGTGANTEAFF. V is TRBV18 and J is TRBJ1-1, with TRBD1 matching 10 bases. This CDR3 contains 18 residues. CDR1 is KGHSH, CDR2 LQKENI, per germline. Trimming took 1 base from V and 2 from J; bases not matched to a gene: 10.

The V call is TRBV29-1, the J call TRBJ1-4; D unclear. Germline CDR1 reads SQVTM; CDR2 reads ANQGSEA. The CDR3 length is 11 residues. Trimming cost V 4 bases and J 12 bases, with 12 bases left between them. The CDR3 region is CSVGWGVELFF. In DNA, the CDR3 is TGCAGCGTTGGTTGGGGAGTGGAACTGTTTTTT.

This clone was picked up one time. The chain uses TRBV19 and TRBJ1-2, with a possible D match to TRBD1 (5 bases). The CDR3 consists of 13 residues. V was cut by 5 bases and J by 4 bases, with 11 bases left in between. Germline values: CDR1 LNHDA, CDR2 SQIVND (reference sequence). The CDR3 region is CASSQGGFYGYTF. The CDR3 region has the DNA TGTGCCAGTAGTCAGGGCGGTTTCTATGGCTACACCTTC.

The rearrangement joins TRBV5-6 to TRBJ2-4, with D possibly TRBD2 on 5 matching bases. Per the germline V gene, CDR1 is SGHDT and CDR2 is YYEEEE. Deletions cut 4 bases from V and 11 bases from J, with 16 bases between. CDR3 length equals 13 residues. The CDR3 sequence: CASSPSRLPLQYF. In DNA, the CDR3 is TGTGCCAGCAGCCCGTCTAGACTACCCCTTCAGTACTTC.

This clone was picked up a small number of times. The chain combines TRBV14 with TRBJ2-5, with D tentatively TRBD1 (6 bases). This CDR3 has 16 amino acids. Germline V gene data show CDR1 as SGHDN and CDR2 as FVKESK. The V gene lost 3 bases and the J gene lost 1 base, with 15 bases spanning the gap. The CDR3 nucleotides read TGTGCCAGCAGCCACATTTGGGCAGGGGCCCAAGAGACCCAGTACTTC. Protein sequence: CASSHIWAGAQETQYF.

V gene TRBV9 combines with J gene TRBJ2-2; tentative D call: TRBD2 (6 bases). The germline gives CDR1 SGDLS, CDR2 YYNGEE. Trimming removed 4 bases at V and 0 bases at J, with 13 bases between. The CDR3 consists of 16 residues. The CDR3 sequence is CASSTGAVTNTGELFF. The CDR3 bases are TGTGCCAGCAGCACGGGAGCGGTAACGAACACCGGGGAGCTGTTTTTT.

This clone is a singleton in its sample. The chain combines TRBV6-1 with TRBJ2-3; 11 nucleotides agree with TRBD2. This CDR3 contains 18 residues. J gave up 3 bases and V 0 bases, and 8 bases lay outside the gene matches. Looked up from germline, CDR1 is MNHNS and CDR2 is SASEGT. CDR3 residues: CASSEANVPSGGTDTQYF. The CDR3 region has the DNA TGTGCCAGCAGTGAAGCGAACGTTCCTAGCGGGGGGACAGATACGCAGTATTTT.

The chain joins TRBV30 to TRBJ1-1; D might be TRBD1 (5 bases). This CDR3 contains 16 residues. V was clipped by 0 bases and J by 4 bases, with 18 bases between them. CDR1 is GTSNPN and CDR2 is SVGIG in the germline V gene (reference sequence). CDR3 sequence (DNA): TGTGCCTGGAGTGTACCTCAAAGGGGCGTCGGCACTGAAGCTTTCTTT. It is translated as CAWSVPQRGVGTEAFF.

The V call is TRBV7-9, the J call TRBJ1-3; 8 bases agree with TRBD1. Germline trimming cut 1 base from V and 4 bases from J; bases unmatched to any gene: 12. CDR1 is SEHNR and CDR2 is FQNEAQ in the germline V gene (reference sequence). The CDR3 has 18 residues. CDR3 coding DNA: TGTGCCAGCAGCTTAGTATTAACGGAGACAGGGGAAGGAAACACCATATATTTT. This sequence encodes CASSLVLTETGEGNTIYF.